A selection of T cell receptor beta chains follows, all from one sample in a study of T cell repertoires in cytomegalovirus infection. TCRdb processed the reads anew with MiXCR; each CDR3 protein has one entry. The table shows approximately 170,000 distinct CDR3 sequences, with 17% occurring only once. Input material: CD8+ T cells from PBMCs. All receptors come from a human donor in good health (CMV status not recorded). Some clones in this sample may be carry-over from other donors' samples. Both conserved end residues are part of each CDR3. Fields, in order: clone size, V gene, J gene, D gene, CDR3 DNA, CDR3 protein. The D gene is left open where the match is weak. Where a row states a size, it is once, few, many or the class of an expanded clone; other rows omit it.

clone_size: few
v_call: TRBV7-9
j_call: TRBJ1-1
d_call: TRBD1
cdr3_nt: TGTGCCAGCAGCTTAGGTGACAGGGTAAAGGACACTGAAGCTTTCTTT
cdr3_aa: CASSLGDRVKDTEAFF

clone_size: few
v_call: TRBV7-9
j_call: TRBJ2-7
d_call: TRBD1
cdr3_nt: TGTGCCAGCAGCTTTTCCGGGACAGGAAACTACGAGCAGTACTTC
cdr3_aa: CASSFSGTGNYEQYF

clone_size: few
v_call: TRBV7-6
j_call: TRBJ1-1
d_call: NA
cdr3_nt: TGTGCCAGCAGCTTTATCAGGGGAGGGACTGAAGCTTTCTTT
cdr3_aa: CASSFIRGGTEAFF

clone_size: NA
v_call: TRBV7-9
j_call: TRBJ2-7
d_call: NA
cdr3_nt: TGTGCCAGCAGCTTCCCCCCCGTTTACGAGCAGTACTTC
cdr3_aa: CASSFPPVYEQYF

clone_size: NA
v_call: TRBV7-8
j_call: TRBJ2-7
d_call: NA
cdr3_nt: TGTGCCAGCAGCTTAGCATCCGGAAGTAGGGAGCAGTACTTC
cdr3_aa: CASSLASGSREQYF

clone_size: NA
v_call: TRBV4-3
j_call: TRBJ2-1
d_call: NA
cdr3_nt: TGCGCCAGCAGCCAAGATATCTTTAACTCCTACAATGAGCAGTTCTTC
cdr3_aa: CASSQDIFNSYNEQFF

clone_size: NA
v_call: TRBV7-2
j_call: TRBJ2-3
d_call: NA
cdr3_nt: TGTGCCAGCAGCCGATTGACCCTCACAGATACGCAGTATTTT
cdr3_aa: CASSRLTLTDTQYF

clone_size: many
v_call: TRBV6-2/TRBV6-3
j_call: TRBJ2-7
d_call: NA
cdr3_nt: TGTGCCAGCAGTTACTCGAGTTTGCAGAACTCCTTTTACGAGCAGTACTTC
cdr3_aa: CASSYSSLQNSFYEQYF

clone_size: NA
v_call: TRBV11-2
j_call: TRBJ2-3
d_call: TRBD2
cdr3_nt: TGTGCCAGCAGCTTAGGGAGCGGGGGCACAGATACGCAGTATTTT
cdr3_aa: CASSLGSGGTDTQYF

clone_size: NA
v_call: TRBV7-8
j_call: TRBJ2-1
d_call: NA
cdr3_nt: TGTGCCAGCAGCTTTTCGGACTTATTATACAATGAGCAGTTCTTC
cdr3_aa: CASSFSDLLYNEQFF

clone_size: few
v_call: TRBV15
j_call: TRBJ1-2
d_call: TRBD1
cdr3_nt: TGTGCCACCAGCAGAGCGAATATCGGGACAGCCTATGGCTACACCTTC
cdr3_aa: CATSRANIGTAYGYTF

clone_size: few
v_call: TRBV5-1
j_call: TRBJ2-3
d_call: TRBD2
cdr3_nt: TGCGCCAGCAGCTTGGACGGGGGGGGAGATACGCAGTATTTT
cdr3_aa: CASSLDGGGDTQYF

clone_size: many
v_call: TRBV7-8
j_call: TRBJ2-2
d_call: NA
cdr3_nt: TGTGCCAGCATTAGAGGGGGAGGGGTCAGCGGGGAGCTGTTTTTT
cdr3_aa: CASIRGGGVSGELFF

clone_size: NA
v_call: TRBV6-8
j_call: TRBJ1-2
d_call: NA
cdr3_nt: TGTGCCAGCAGTTACTCACAGGGTGGGGCTGGCTACACCTTC
cdr3_aa: CASSYSQGGAGYTF

clone_size: NA
v_call: TRBV11-2
j_call: TRBJ2-7
d_call: NA
cdr3_nt: TGTGCCAGCAGCTTCAGGGGCGAGCAGTACTTC
cdr3_aa: CASSFRGEQYF

clone_size: NA
v_call: TRBV7-2
j_call: TRBJ2-1
d_call: TRBD2
cdr3_nt: TGTGCCAGCAGCGTCGGGACTAGCGGGAGGGATGAGCAGTTCTTC
cdr3_aa: CASSVGTSGRDEQFF

clone_size: few
v_call: TRBV28
j_call: TRBJ2-5
d_call: NA
cdr3_nt: TGTGCCAGCGGCAGAGGAGAGACCCAGTACTTC
cdr3_aa: CASGRGETQYF

clone_size: NA
v_call: TRBV7-9
j_call: TRBJ2-5
d_call: TRBD1
cdr3_nt: TGTGCCAGCAGCCCATGGACAGGGAAAGAGACCCAGTACTTC
cdr3_aa: CASSPWTGKETQYF

clone_size: NA
v_call: TRBV6-5
j_call: TRBJ2-1
d_call: NA
cdr3_nt: TGTGCCAGCAGCCAGCCAAGTAGCTCCTACAATGAGCAGTTCTTC
cdr3_aa: CASSQPSSSYNEQFF

clone_size: NA
v_call: TRBV20-1
j_call: TRBJ2-7
d_call: TRBD1
cdr3_nt: TGCAGTGCTACTTGGACAGGAAAGGAGCAGTACTTC
cdr3_aa: CSATWTGKEQYF

clone_size: NA
v_call: TRBV5-6
j_call: TRBJ2-2
d_call: NA
cdr3_nt: TGTGCCAGCAGCGGAGGATCCCCGAGTTGGGAGCTGTTTTTT
cdr3_aa: CASSGGSPSWELFF

clone_size: NA
v_call: TRBV29-1
j_call: TRBJ1-2
d_call: TRBD1
cdr3_nt: TGCAGCGTTGACGGGGACAGGGGGTTTCCTTATGGCTACACCTTC
cdr3_aa: CSVDGDRGFPYGYTF

clone_size: NA
v_call: TRBV7-6
j_call: TRBJ2-7
d_call: NA
cdr3_nt: TGTGCCAGCGGCTATGGGGACTGGGAGCAGTACTTC
cdr3_aa: CASGYGDWEQYF

clone_size: few
v_call: TRBV7-2
j_call: TRBJ2-1
d_call: TRBD2
cdr3_nt: TGTGCCCCCAGGGGAGGGACTAGCGGGGGATACAATGAGCAGTTCTTC
cdr3_aa: CAPRGGTSGGYNEQFF

clone_size: few
v_call: TRBV28
j_call: TRBJ2-5
d_call: TRBD2
cdr3_nt: TGTGCCAGCAGTTTTACCAGCGGGAGGGCCTCATACCAAGAGACCCAGTACTTC
cdr3_aa: CASSFTSGRASYQETQYF

clone_size: few
v_call: TRBV6-2/TRBV6-3
j_call: TRBJ2-7
d_call: NA
cdr3_nt: TGTGCCAGCACCCTCCCGGGACTTCCTTACGAGCAGTACTTC
cdr3_aa: CASTLPGLPYEQYF

clone_size: few
v_call: TRBV20-1
j_call: TRBJ2-7
d_call: NA
cdr3_nt: TGCAGTGCTAGGCCGGACGAGAGCTCCTACGAGCAGTACTTC
cdr3_aa: CSARPDESSYEQYF

clone_size: once
v_call: TRBV7-6
j_call: TRBJ2-5
d_call: NA
cdr3_nt: TGTGCCAGCAGCCACCGGGGTGGGGGGGGCGTTTACCAAGAGACCCAGTACTTC
cdr3_aa: CASSHRGGGGVYQETQYF

clone_size: NA
v_call: TRBV4-1
j_call: TRBJ2-7
d_call: NA
cdr3_nt: TGCGCCAGCAGCCAATTCTTCTCGGTCGGCTCCTACGAGCAGTACTTC
cdr3_aa: CASSQFFSVGSYEQYF

clone_size: NA
v_call: TRBV7-2
j_call: TRBJ2-5
d_call: NA
cdr3_nt: TGTGCCAGCAGCCCAAGGAAGGGGATCAAAGAGACCCAGTACTTC
cdr3_aa: CASSPRKGIKETQYF

clone_size: many
v_call: TRBV6-4
j_call: TRBJ2-5
d_call: NA
cdr3_nt: TGTGCCAGCAGTGACGAAGTGGAAAGCGCCCAGTACTTC
cdr3_aa: CASSDEVESAQYF

clone_size: few
v_call: TRBV2
j_call: TRBJ2-4
d_call: TRBD1
cdr3_nt: TGTGCCAGCAGTGAAAGCCAGGGGGACGCCAAAAACATTCAGTACTTC
cdr3_aa: CASSESQGDAKNIQYF

clone_size: few
v_call: TRBV27
j_call: TRBJ2-4
d_call: NA
cdr3_nt: TGTGCCAGCAGTTTCCTACCTTTGGGGCCAAACATTCAGTACTTC
cdr3_aa: CASSFLPLGPNIQYF

clone_size: few
v_call: TRBV29-1
j_call: TRBJ1-3
d_call: NA
cdr3_nt: TGCAGCGTTTCCGGGTTCATGGATAACACCATATATTTT
cdr3_aa: CSVSGFMDNTIYF

clone_size: NA
v_call: TRBV28
j_call: TRBJ2-1
d_call: NA
cdr3_nt: TGTGCCAGCAGTTTAAGCGACTACTCCTACAATGAGCAGTTCTTC
cdr3_aa: CASSLSDYSYNEQFF

clone_size: NA
v_call: TRBV7-2
j_call: TRBJ2-5
d_call: TRBD2
cdr3_nt: TGTGCCAGCAGCTTCCACGGGGGGGCCTCAGAGACCCAGTACTTC
cdr3_aa: CASSFHGGASETQYF

clone_size: NA
v_call: TRBV7-2
j_call: TRBJ2-7
d_call: NA
cdr3_nt: TGTGCCAGCAGCCCTCCCGGGGGGCAAACCCTTGTGTCCCCATACGAGCAGTACTTC
cdr3_aa: CASSPPGGQTLVSPYEQYF

clone_size: few
v_call: TRBV2
j_call: TRBJ2-1
d_call: TRBD1
cdr3_nt: TGTGCCAGCAGAGAAGGACAGGGCCGGACATTCGAGCAGTTCTTC
cdr3_aa: CASREGQGRTFEQFF

clone_size: NA
v_call: TRBV7-6
j_call: TRBJ1-3
d_call: NA
cdr3_nt: TGTGCCAGCAGCACCCGACAGACCACCTCTGGAAACACCATATATTTT
cdr3_aa: CASSTRQTTSGNTIYF

clone_size: NA
v_call: TRBV7-8
j_call: TRBJ2-2
d_call: TRBD1
cdr3_nt: TGTGCCAGCAGATTGCCCCTTCCGGGACAGGGGTACACCGGGGAGCTGTTTTTT
cdr3_aa: CASRLPLPGQGYTGELFF

clone_size: few
v_call: TRBV11-2
j_call: TRBJ2-1
d_call: TRBD2
cdr3_nt: TGTGCCAGCAGCATTCCGGGACTAGTTCGTCCGTTCTTC
cdr3_aa: CASSIPGLVRPFF

clone_size: few
v_call: TRBV7-2
j_call: TRBJ2-1
d_call: NA
cdr3_nt: TGTGCCAGCAGCCTGGGGCCTACTACGAGCTCCTACAATGAGCAGTTCTTC
cdr3_aa: CASSLGPTTSSYNEQFF

clone_size: NA
v_call: TRBV28
j_call: TRBJ2-6
d_call: NA
cdr3_nt: TGTGCCAGCAGTTTCTCGTCTACCCTGACTTTC
cdr3_aa: CASSFSSTLTF

clone_size: few
v_call: TRBV7-9
j_call: TRBJ1-1
d_call: NA
cdr3_nt: TGTGCCAGCAGAGACGGGACGGTGAACACTGAAGCTTTCTTT
cdr3_aa: CASRDGTVNTEAFF

clone_size: NA
v_call: TRBV19
j_call: TRBJ2-6
d_call: NA
cdr3_nt: TGTGCCAGTAGTATTACAGGGTCTGGGGCCAACGTCCTGACTTTC
cdr3_aa: CASSITGSGANVLTF